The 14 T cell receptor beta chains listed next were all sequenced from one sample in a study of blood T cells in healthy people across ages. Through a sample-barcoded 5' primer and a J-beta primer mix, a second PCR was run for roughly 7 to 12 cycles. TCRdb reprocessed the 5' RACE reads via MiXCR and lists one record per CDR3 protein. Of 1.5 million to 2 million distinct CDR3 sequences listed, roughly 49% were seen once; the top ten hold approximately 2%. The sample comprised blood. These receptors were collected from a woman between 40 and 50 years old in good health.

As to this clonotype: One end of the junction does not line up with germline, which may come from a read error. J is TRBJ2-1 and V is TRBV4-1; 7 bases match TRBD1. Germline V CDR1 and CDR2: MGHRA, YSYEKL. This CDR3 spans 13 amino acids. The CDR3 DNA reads TGCGCCAGCTGCCAAGGGGGCCGCCATGAGCAGTTCTTC. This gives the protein CASCQGGRHEQFF.

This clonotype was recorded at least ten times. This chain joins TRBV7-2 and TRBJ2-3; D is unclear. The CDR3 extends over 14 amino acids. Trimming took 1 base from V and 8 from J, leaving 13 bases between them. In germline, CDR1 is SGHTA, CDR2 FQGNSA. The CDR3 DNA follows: TGTGCCAGCAGCTTAGGAATAGCAGGCGCTACGCAGTATTTT. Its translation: CASSLGIAGATQYF.

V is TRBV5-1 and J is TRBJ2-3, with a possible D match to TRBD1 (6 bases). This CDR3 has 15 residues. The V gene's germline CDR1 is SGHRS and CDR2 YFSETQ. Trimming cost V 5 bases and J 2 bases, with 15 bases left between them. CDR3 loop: CASRRKQGYTDTQYF. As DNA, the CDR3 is TGCGCCAGCAGGCGGAAACAGGGTTACACAGATACGCAGTATTTT. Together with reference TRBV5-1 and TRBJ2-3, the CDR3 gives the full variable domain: KAGVTQTPRYLIKTRGQQVTLSCSPISGHRSVSWYQQTPGQGLQFLFEYFSETQRNKGNFPGRFSGRQFSNSRSEMNVSTLELGDSALYLCASRRKQGYTDTQYFGPGTRLTVL.

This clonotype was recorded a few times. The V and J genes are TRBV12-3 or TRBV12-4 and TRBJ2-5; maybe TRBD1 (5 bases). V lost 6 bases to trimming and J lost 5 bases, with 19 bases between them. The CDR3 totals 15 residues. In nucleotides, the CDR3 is TGTGCCAGCAGCCGAGGTGGGGCAGGAGAGGAGACCCAGTACTTC. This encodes CASSRGGAGEETQYF.

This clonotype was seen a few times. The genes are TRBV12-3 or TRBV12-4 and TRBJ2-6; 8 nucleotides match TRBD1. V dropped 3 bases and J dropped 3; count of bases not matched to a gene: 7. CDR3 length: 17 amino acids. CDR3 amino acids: CASSFRDRSYGANVLTF. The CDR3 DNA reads TGTGCCAGCAGTTTCCGGGACAGGTCTTATGGGGCCAACGTCCTGACTTTC.

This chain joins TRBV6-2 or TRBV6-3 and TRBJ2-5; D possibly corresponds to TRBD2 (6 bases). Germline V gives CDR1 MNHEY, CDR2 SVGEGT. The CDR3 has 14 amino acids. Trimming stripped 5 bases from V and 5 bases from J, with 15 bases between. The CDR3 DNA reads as TGTGCCAGCAGTACCCCCCGCGGGGTTGAGACCCAGTACTTC. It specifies CASSTPRGVETQYF.

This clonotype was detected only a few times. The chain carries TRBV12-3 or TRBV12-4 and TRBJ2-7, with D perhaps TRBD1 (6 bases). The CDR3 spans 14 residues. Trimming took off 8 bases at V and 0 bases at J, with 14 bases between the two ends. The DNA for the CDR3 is TGTGCCAGCTCCGGGACACCTAGCTCCTACGAGCAGTACTTC. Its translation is CASSGTPSSYEQYF.

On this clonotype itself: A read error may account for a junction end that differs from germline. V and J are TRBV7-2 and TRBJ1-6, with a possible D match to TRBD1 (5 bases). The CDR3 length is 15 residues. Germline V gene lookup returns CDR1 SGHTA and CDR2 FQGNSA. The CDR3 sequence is CASSLDGHVNLPLHF. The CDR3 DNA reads TGTGCCAGCAGCTTAGACGGACATGTTAATTTACCCCTCCACTTT.

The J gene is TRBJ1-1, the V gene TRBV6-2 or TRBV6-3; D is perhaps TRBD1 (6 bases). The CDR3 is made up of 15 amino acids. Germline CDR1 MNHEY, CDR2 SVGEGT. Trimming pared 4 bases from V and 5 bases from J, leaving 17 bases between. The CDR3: CASSSDGGRGTEAFF. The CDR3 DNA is TGTGCCAGCAGTTCCGACGGGGGGCGTGGGACTGAAGCTTTCTTT.

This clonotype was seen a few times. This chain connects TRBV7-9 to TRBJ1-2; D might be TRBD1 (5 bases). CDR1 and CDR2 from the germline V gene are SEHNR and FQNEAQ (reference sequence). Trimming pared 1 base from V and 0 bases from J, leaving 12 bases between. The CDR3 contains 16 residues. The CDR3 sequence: CASSLGPQGANYGYTF. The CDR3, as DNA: TGTGCCAGCAGCTTAGGGCCCCAGGGAGCTAACTATGGCTACACCTTC. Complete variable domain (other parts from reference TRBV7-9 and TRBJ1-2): DTGVSQNPRHKITKRGQNVTFRCDPISEHNRLYWYRQTLGQGPEFLTYFQNEAQLEKSRLLSDRFSAERPKGSFSTLEIQRTEQGDSAMYLCASSLGPQGANYGYTFGSGTRLTVV.

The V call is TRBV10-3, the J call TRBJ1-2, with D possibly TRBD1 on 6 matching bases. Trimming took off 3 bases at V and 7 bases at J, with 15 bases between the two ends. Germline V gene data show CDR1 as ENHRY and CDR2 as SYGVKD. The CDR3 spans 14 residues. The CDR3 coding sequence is TGTGCCATCAGTGACAGGGGCCAAACCTTTGGCTACACCTTC. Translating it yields CAISDRGQTFGYTF.

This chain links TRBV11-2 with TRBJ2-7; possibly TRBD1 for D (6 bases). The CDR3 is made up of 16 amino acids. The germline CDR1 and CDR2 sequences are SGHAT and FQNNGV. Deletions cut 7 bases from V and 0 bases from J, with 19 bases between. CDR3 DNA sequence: TGTGCCAGCAAATTCGCCGGAGACAGGACCTCCTACGAGCAGTACTTC. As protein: CASKFAGDRTSYEQYF.

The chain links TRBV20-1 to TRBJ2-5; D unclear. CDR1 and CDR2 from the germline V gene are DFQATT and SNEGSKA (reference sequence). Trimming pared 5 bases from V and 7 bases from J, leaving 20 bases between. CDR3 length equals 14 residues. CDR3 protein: CSAALPGASGTQYF. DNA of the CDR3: TGCAGTGCTGCACTCCCAGGCGCCTCGGGGACCCAGTACTTC.

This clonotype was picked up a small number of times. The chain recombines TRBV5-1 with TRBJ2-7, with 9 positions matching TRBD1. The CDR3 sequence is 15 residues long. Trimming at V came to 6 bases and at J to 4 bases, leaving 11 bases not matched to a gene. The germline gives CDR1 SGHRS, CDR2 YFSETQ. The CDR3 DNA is TGCGCCAGCAAGTTAACAGGGGGCCGAGGGTACGAGCAGTACTTC. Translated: CASKLTGGRGYEQYF.